The T cell receptor beta chain under discussion was sequenced for a study of Tregs in tolerant kidney transplant recipients. Study findings and constraints: Few patients were studied, so findings need validation in larger groups.

Here immunoSEQ multiplex PCR was the method, and the copy in TCRdb shows in-frame clones only, minus some. The profile shows about 73,000 clones, about 98% of them singletons. About this clone: Its antigen remains unknown.

This CDR3 is 15 amino acids long. With 8 bases removed from V and 1 base from J, the gap between germline ends came to 15 bases. CDR1 KGHSH and CDR2 LQKENI come from the germline V gene. Sequences were derived from CD4+ T cells from blood, sampled before the transplant. This sequence was found in a human donor who received a combined kidney and bone marrow transplant. J is TRBJ1-5 and V is TRBV18; possibly TRBD1 for D (5 bases). CDR3 coding DNA: TGTGCCAGCCGACCCGACGGGGGGAGCAATCAGCCCCAGCATTTT. This encodes CASRPDGGSNQPQHF.